The rows below give T cell receptor beta chains drawn from one sample of a study of CD8 T cells in Susac syndrome. MiXCR, applied by TCRdb to the immunoSEQ multiplex PCR reads, yields one record per CDR3 protein. The repertoire consists of about 110,000 distinct CDR3 sequences, with around 94% occurring once and the leading ten covering about 0.41%. Sequenced sample: CD8+ T cells from PBMCs. These receptor sequences come from a human donor with Susac syndrome. The CDR3 runs from the conserved cysteine through the conserved F or W. A D gene is named only where the DNA matches it firmly. Size values are once, few and many counts, or a class for expanded clones, and some rows have none.

d_gene: TRBD2
v_gene: TRBV5-4
abundance: NA
j_gene: TRBJ2-1
CDR3aa: CASSYNHLAGGLEQFF
CDR3nt: TGTGCCAGCAGCTACAACCACTTAGCGGGGGGACTTGAGCAGTTCTTC

d_gene: TRBD2
v_gene: TRBV6-1
abundance: NA
j_gene: TRBJ2-1
CDR3aa: CASSSGTSGGAYEQFF
CDR3nt: TGTGCCAGCAGCTCCGGGACTAGCGGGGGGGCCTATGAGCAGTTCTTC

d_gene: NA
v_gene: TRBV6-5
abundance: NA
j_gene: TRBJ2-2
CDR3aa: CASSYSRGGAGELFF
CDR3nt: TGTGCCAGCAGTTACTCGAGAGGGGGGGCCGGGGAGCTGTTTTTT

d_gene: NA
v_gene: TRBV25-1
abundance: NA
j_gene: TRBJ1-2
CDR3aa: CASSEYAAEDGGYGYTF
CDR3nt: TGTGCCAGCAGTGAATATGCGGCAGAGGATGGAGGGTATGGCTACACCTTC

d_gene: NA
v_gene: TRBV7-9
abundance: NA
j_gene: TRBJ2-5
CDR3aa: CASSGEHQETQYF
CDR3nt: TGTGCCAGCTCGGGGGAGCACCAAGAGACCCAGTACTTC

d_gene: NA
v_gene: TRBV12-3/TRBV12-4
abundance: NA
j_gene: TRBJ1-2
CDR3aa: CASSLRIDNYGYTF
CDR3nt: TGTGCCAGCAGTTTAAGGATAGATAACTATGGCTACACCTTC

d_gene: TRBD1
v_gene: TRBV4-1
abundance: once
j_gene: TRBJ1-3
CDR3aa: CASSPNRGEGNTIYF
CDR3nt: TGCGCCAGCAGCCCCAACAGGGGGGAAGGAAACACCATATATTTT

d_gene: TRBD1
v_gene: TRBV12-5
abundance: NA
j_gene: TRBJ2-1
CDR3aa: CASGWGQGLENEQFF
CDR3nt: TGTGCTAGTGGTTGGGGACAGGGGCTTGAAAATGAGCAGTTCTTC

d_gene: TRBD1
v_gene: TRBV20-1
abundance: NA
j_gene: TRBJ1-5
CDR3aa: CSASGQKKNQPQHF
CDR3nt: TGCAGTGCTTCGGGACAGAAAAAAAATCAGCCCCAGCATTTT

d_gene: NA
v_gene: TRBV27
abundance: NA
j_gene: TRBJ1-1
CDR3aa: CASSLSMNTEAFF
CDR3nt: TGTGCCAGCAGTTTATCAATGAACACTGAAGCTTTCTTT

d_gene: TRBD1
v_gene: TRBV29-1
abundance: NA
j_gene: TRBJ1-2
CDR3aa: CSVDREDYGYTF
CDR3nt: TGCAGCGTAGACAGGGAGGACTATGGCTACACCTTC

d_gene: TRBD1
v_gene: TRBV20-1
abundance: NA
j_gene: TRBJ2-1
CDR3aa: CSADPLQGASYNEQFF
CDR3nt: TGCAGTGCTGACCCCCTACAGGGGGCTTCCTACAATGAGCAGTTCTTC

d_gene: NA
v_gene: TRBV27
abundance: once
j_gene: TRBJ2-7
CDR3aa: CASSLSGGRAYEQYF
CDR3nt: TGTGCCAGCAGTTTAAGCGGAGGCAGGGCCTACGAGCAGTACTTC

d_gene: NA
v_gene: TRBV20-1
abundance: NA
j_gene: TRBJ2-4
CDR3aa: CSAETGRNLAKNIQYF
CDR3nt: TGCAGTGCTGAAACAGGGAGAAACTTAGCCAAAAACATTCAGTACTTC

d_gene: TRBD1
v_gene: TRBV20-1
abundance: NA
j_gene: TRBJ2-2
CDR3aa: CSARDPGGSTGELFF
CDR3nt: TGCAGTGCTAGAGACCCAGGGGGCAGTACCGGGGAGCTGTTTTTT

d_gene: TRBD2
v_gene: TRBV9
abundance: NA
j_gene: TRBJ2-3
CDR3aa: CASSVGGGAGNTQYF
CDR3nt: TGTGCCAGCAGCGTTGGCGGGGGGGCGGGGAATACGCAGTATTTT

d_gene: TRBD1
v_gene: TRBV20-1
abundance: NA
j_gene: TRBJ1-2
CDR3aa: CSASWTGDGYTF
CDR3nt: TGCAGTGCTTCTTGGACAGGGGACGGCTACACCTTC

d_gene: TRBD2
v_gene: TRBV20-1
abundance: NA
j_gene: TRBJ2-1
CDR3aa: CSARALRLAGWDEQFF
CDR3nt: TGCAGTGCTAGAGCTCTCCGACTAGCGGGGTGGGATGAGCAGTTCTTC

d_gene: NA
v_gene: TRBV27
abundance: NA
j_gene: TRBJ1-2
CDR3aa: CASSPDRNYGYTF
CDR3nt: TGTGCCAGCAGCCCAGACAGAAACTATGGCTACACCTTC

d_gene: NA
v_gene: TRBV5-1
abundance: NA
j_gene: TRBJ2-6
CDR3aa: CASSLIGVSSGANVLTF
CDR3nt: TGCGCCAGCAGCTTGATCGGGGTGAGCTCTGGGGCCAACGTCCTGACTTTC

d_gene: NA
v_gene: TRBV27
abundance: NA
j_gene: TRBJ2-7
CDR3aa: CASSRTRLNEQYF
CDR3nt: TGTGCCAGCAGTCGGACACGCCTTAACGAGCAGTACTTC

d_gene: NA
v_gene: TRBV14
abundance: NA
j_gene: TRBJ2-5
CDR3aa: CASSQFQETQYF
CDR3nt: TGTGCCAGCAGCCAATTCCAAGAGACCCAGTACTTC

d_gene: TRBD1
v_gene: TRBV7-6
abundance: NA
j_gene: TRBJ2-2
CDR3aa: CASSLRTGPGELFF
CDR3nt: TGTGCCAGCAGCCTGAGGACAGGGCCCGGGGAGCTGTTTTTT

d_gene: TRBD2
v_gene: TRBV12-3/TRBV12-4
abundance: NA
j_gene: TRBJ2-1
CDR3aa: CASSSSTSGALNNEQFF
CDR3nt: TGTGCCAGCAGTTCCTCGACTAGCGGGGCCCTCAACAATGAGCAGTTCTTC

d_gene: NA
v_gene: TRBV3-1
abundance: NA
j_gene: TRBJ2-2
CDR3aa: CASSQSLTGELFF
CDR3nt: TGTGCCAGCAGCCAGTCACTCACCGGGGAGCTGTTTTTT

d_gene: TRBD2
v_gene: TRBV11-2
abundance: NA
j_gene: TRBJ2-1
CDR3aa: CASFGLAVDNEQFF
CDR3nt: TGTGCCAGCTTCGGCCTAGCGGTGGACAATGAGCAGTTCTTC

d_gene: NA
v_gene: TRBV19
abundance: NA
j_gene: TRBJ2-6
CDR3aa: CASKTVSNSGANVLTF
CDR3nt: TGTGCCAGTAAGACAGTTTCTAACTCTGGGGCCAACGTCCTGACTTTC

d_gene: NA
v_gene: TRBV10-2
abundance: NA
j_gene: TRBJ1-4
CDR3aa: CASSDYRTTNEKLFF
CDR3nt: TGCGCCAGCAGTGACTACAGAACAACTAATGAAAAACTGTTTTTT

d_gene: NA
v_gene: TRBV4-1
abundance: NA
j_gene: TRBJ1-1
CDR3aa: CASRSGHTEAFF
CDR3nt: TGCGCCAGCAGATCCGGACACACTGAAGCTTTCTTT

d_gene: NA
v_gene: TRBV12-3/TRBV12-4
abundance: NA
j_gene: TRBJ2-1
CDR3aa: CASSPLAYNEQFF
CDR3nt: TGTGCCAGCAGTCCCCTGGCCTACAATGAGCAGTTCTTC

d_gene: TRBD2
v_gene: TRBV5-4
abundance: NA
j_gene: TRBJ2-5
CDR3aa: CASSSGDAETQYF
CDR3nt: TGTGCCAGCAGCAGCGGGGATGCAGAGACCCAGTACTTC

d_gene: NA
v_gene: TRBV13
abundance: NA
j_gene: TRBJ1-2
CDR3aa: CASSLGDIYGYTF
CDR3nt: TGTGCCAGCAGCTTAGGGGACATATACGGCTACACCTTC

d_gene: NA
v_gene: TRBV15
abundance: NA
j_gene: TRBJ2-1
CDR3aa: CATSRTRDFSYNEQFF
CDR3nt: TGTGCCACCAGCAGGACCCGGGACTTTTCTTACAATGAGCAGTTCTTC

d_gene: NA
v_gene: TRBV27
abundance: NA
j_gene: TRBJ2-3
CDR3aa: CASGEAAPNTQYF
CDR3nt: TGTGCCAGCGGCGAGGCAGCCCCGAATACGCAGTATTTT

d_gene: TRBD2
v_gene: TRBV9
abundance: NA
j_gene: TRBJ2-5
CDR3aa: CASSVQAGGGETQYF
CDR3nt: TGTGCCAGCAGCGTCCAAGCGGGGGGAGGGGAGACCCAGTACTTC

d_gene: NA
v_gene: TRBV27
abundance: NA
j_gene: TRBJ2-5
CDR3aa: CASSWGPSPETQYF
CDR3nt: TGTGCCAGCTCCTGGGGACCTTCCCCGGAGACCCAGTACTTC

d_gene: NA
v_gene: TRBV6-1
abundance: NA
j_gene: TRBJ2-2
CDR3aa: CASSEVPGELFF
CDR3nt: TGTGCCAGCAGTGAAGTACCGGGGGAGCTGTTTTTT

d_gene: TRBD2
v_gene: TRBV20-1
abundance: NA
j_gene: TRBJ2-1
CDR3aa: CSARELAGLNEQFF
CDR3nt: TGCAGTGCTAGGGAACTAGCGGGACTCAATGAGCAGTTCTTC

d_gene: NA
v_gene: TRBV25-1
abundance: NA
j_gene: TRBJ2-7
CDR3aa: CASSGAAFPSYEQYF
CDR3nt: TGTGCCAGCTCTGGGGCAGCGTTCCCTTCCTACGAGCAGTACTTC

d_gene: NA
v_gene: TRBV20-1
abundance: NA
j_gene: TRBJ1-2
CDR3aa: CSARNSQGFPYGYTF
CDR3nt: TGCAGTGCTAGGAACAGCCAGGGATTCCCTTATGGCTACACCTTC

d_gene: TRBD1
v_gene: TRBV7-8
abundance: NA
j_gene: TRBJ2-5
CDR3aa: CASSPGQGQETQYF
CDR3nt: TGTGCCAGCAGCCCCGGACAGGGCCAAGAGACCCAGTACTTC

d_gene: NA
v_gene: TRBV12-3/TRBV12-4
abundance: NA
j_gene: TRBJ1-1
CDR3aa: CASSSQAGTEAFF
CDR3nt: TGTGCCAGCAGTTCTCAGGCAGGCACTGAAGCTTTCTTT

d_gene: NA
v_gene: TRBV10-3
abundance: NA
j_gene: TRBJ2-3
CDR3aa: CAISESTDTQYF
CDR3nt: TGTGCCATCAGTGAGTCAACAGATACGCAGTATTTT

d_gene: TRBD2
v_gene: TRBV13
abundance: NA
j_gene: TRBJ2-1
CDR3aa: CASIQGRGGHNEQFF
CDR3nt: TGTGCCAGCATCCAGGGGCGGGGGGGCCACAATGAGCAGTTCTTC

d_gene: NA
v_gene: TRBV10-2
abundance: NA
j_gene: TRBJ2-7
CDR3aa: CATGGSSYEQYF
CDR3nt: TGCGCCACTGGGGGGTCCTCCTACGAGCAGTACTTC

d_gene: NA
v_gene: TRBV29-1
abundance: NA
j_gene: TRBJ2-1
CDR3aa: CSVAGEQFF
CDR3nt: TGCAGCGTAGCCGGTGAGCAGTTCTTC

d_gene: TRBD2
v_gene: TRBV4-2
abundance: NA
j_gene: TRBJ2-7
CDR3aa: CARGRGTAYEQYF
CDR3nt: TGTGCCAGGGGGCGGGGGACCGCCTACGAGCAGTACTTC

d_gene: TRBD2
v_gene: TRBV2
abundance: NA
j_gene: TRBJ2-7
CDR3aa: CASDGRDEQYF
CDR3nt: TGTGCCAGCGACGGGAGGGACGAGCAGTACTTC

d_gene: TRBD1
v_gene: TRBV29-1
abundance: NA
j_gene: TRBJ2-7
CDR3aa: CSVRGTGGHPYEQYF
CDR3nt: TGCAGCGTCCGCGGGACAGGGGGACATCCCTACGAGCAGTACTTC